A selection of T cell receptor beta chains follows, all from one sample in a study of T cells after yellow fever vaccination. MiXCR, applied by TCRdb to the 5' RACE reads, yields one record per CDR3 protein. This table has about 230,000 distinct CDR3 sequences, around 6.7% appearing once. The starting material was CD4+ T cells sorted from PBMCs, obtained on the day of the yellow fever booster vaccination. Receptors originate from a man younger than 40 who received the YFV17D yellow fever vaccine. CDR3s include the opening cysteine and the closing phenylalanine or tryptophan. A D gene is named only where the DNA matches it firmly. Some rows have no size entry. The others give once, few or many, or a class for an expanded clone.

D,size,J,V,DNA,CDR3
TRBD2,-,TRBJ2-5,TRBV11-2,TGTGCCAGCAGCTTCGGTCAGGCGGGAGATTGGAGTAGGGAGACCCAGTACTTC,CASSFGQAGDWSRETQYF
-,many,TRBJ2-1,TRBV24-1,TGTGCCACCATGCTCCCCGGGACCCCCAATGAGCAGTTCTTC,CATMLPGTPNEQFF
TRBD2,few,TRBJ2-5,TRBV4-3,TGCGCCAGCAGCCAAGGAGTGGCTAGCGGGAGTGGATTGGCCAGTCAGACCCAGTACTTC,CASSQGVASGSGLASQTQYF
-,few,TRBJ2-2,TRBV5-5,TGTGCCAGCAGCTCGATTCAAACCGGGGAGCTGTTTTTT,CASSSIQTGELFF
-,many,TRBJ2-7,TRBV30,TGTGCCTGGAGTGTATTTACCAGGACCTACGAGCAGTACTTC,CAWSVFTRTYEQYF
-,many,TRBJ2-6,TRBV7-8,TGTGCCAGCAGCCCGCGGCCCGGACAGCCCTCTGGGGCCAACGTCCTGACTTTC,CASSPRPGQPSGANVLTF
-,few,TRBJ2-5,TRBV29-1,TGCAGCACCTCCGGGACGGGGGCTGGGGGGACCCAGTACTTC,CSTSGTGAGGTQYF
-,-,TRBJ2-2,TRBV7-2,TGTGCCAGCAGCCCCGGGACCCTGACCGGGGAGCTGTTTTTT,CASSPGTLTGELFF
TRBD1,few,TRBJ1-6,TRBV20-1,TGCAGTGCTAGCCTGCCCGGGACAGGTTATTCACCCCTCCACTTT,CSASLPGTGYSPLHF
TRBD2,-,TRBJ2-5,TRBV6-1,TGTGCCAGCAGTGAAGCGCTGGGACTAGCGGGAGGGCCTGGTGAGACCCAGTACTTC,CASSEALGLAGGPGETQYF
TRBD2,few,TRBJ2-5,TRBV3-1,TGTGCCAGCAGCCGCCCCGGGACTAGCGGGCGGACCCAGTACTTC,CASSRPGTSGRTQYF
TRBD2,many,TRBJ2-7,TRBV7-2,TGTGCCAGCAGCCTGACTAGCGGGGCCTACGAGCAGTACTTC,CASSLTSGAYEQYF
TRBD1,few,TRBJ2-7,TRBV29-1,TGCAGCGTTGAAGATCCCACTTCTACCGGGACAGCCCTAGGGGAGCAGTACTTC,CSVEDPTSTGTALGEQYF
-,few,TRBJ2-7,TRBV29-1,TGCAGCGGAGTAATACCCACCTCCTACGAGCAGTACTTC,CSGVIPTSYEQYF
-,few,TRBJ2-4,TRBV20-1,TGCAGTTCTCCCCTGGGCCTGGCCAAAAACATTCAGTACTTC,CSSPLGLAKNIQYF
-,few,TRBJ1-1,TRBV7-9,TGTGCCAGCTCCAACCCGGGACTAGAAGCTTTCTTT,CASSNPGLEAFF
TRBD2,many,TRBJ2-1,TRBV20-1,TGCAGTGCTAGAGCAACTAGCGGAGATAAGTTCTTC,CSARATSGDKFF
-,many,TRBJ2-1,TRBV10-3,TGTGCCATCAGTGAGTCGAACCTAAATGAGCAGTTCTTC,CAISESNLNEQFF
-,-,TRBJ2-3,TRBV20-1,TGCAGAGCTTTAGGTACAGATACGCAGTATTTT,CRALGTDTQYF
-,many,TRBJ2-7,TRBV20-1,TGCAGTGCTAGAGACGGGAAATACTACGAGCAGTACTTC,CSARDGKYYEQYF
-,many,TRBJ2-1,TRBV12-3/TRBV12-4,TGTGCCAGCAGTAGGACCGGGATAGATATTAGTTTTGAGCAGTTCTTC,CASSRTGIDISFEQFF
-,few,TRBJ1-5,TRBV6-1,TGTGCCAGCAGAGGGGGGAACAATCAGCCCCAGCATTTT,CASRGGNNQPQHF
-,few,TRBJ2-1,TRBV9,TGTGCCAGCAGCACCGAGCTCGGCTTTGAGCAGTTCTTC,CASSTELGFEQFF
-,-,TRBJ2-3,TRBV30,TGTGCCTGGAGTAACCCTAGGGGGCAGTATTTT,CAWSNPRGQYF
-,few,TRBJ2-1,TRBV28,TGTGCCAGCAGGCCTGTTCCCGGGACAACGAGCTACAATGAGCAGTTCTTC,CASRPVPGTTSYNEQFF
-,few,TRBJ2-7,TRBV28,TGTGCCAGCAGCCAACGGTGGGGCTCCTACGAGCAGTACTTC,CASSQRWGSYEQYF
-,few,TRBJ1-1,TRBV7-9,TGTGCCAGCAGCCCAGGGGCCCCGCGGACTGAAGCTTTCTTT,CASSPGAPRTEAFF
TRBD2,many,TRBJ2-1,TRBV20-1,TGCAGTGCCTCGAACCGGGACTATGGGTTCTTC,CSASNRDYGFF
-,-,TRBJ2-3,TRBV12-3/TRBV12-4,TGTGCCAGCAGTTTGGGCGCGGTCACAGATACGCAGTATTTT,CASSLGAVTDTQYF
-,many,TRBJ2-2,TRBV6-1,TGTGCCAGCAGCGTTACAAGGGACACCGGGGAGCTGTTTTTT,CASSVTRDTGELFF
-,-,TRBJ1-1,TRBV5-1,TGCGCCAGCAGCTTACCGGGACTGAACACTGAAGCTTTCTTT,CASSLPGLNTEAFF
-,-,TRBJ2-6,TRBV12-3/TRBV12-4,TGTGCCAGCAGCGGGGGAGGCTCTGGGGCCAACGTCCTGACTTTC,CASSGGGSGANVLTF
TRBD1,many,TRBJ2-3,TRBV20-1,TGCAGTGCTAGAGATTTCGGGACAGGAGGGAGCACAGATACGCAGTATTTT,CSARDFGTGGSTDTQYF
TRBD1,few,TRBJ2-5,TRBV10-3,TGTGCCATAATGGGACAGGGGGCCGGGGAGACCCAGTACTTC,CAIMGQGAGETQYF
-,-,TRBJ2-3,TRBV27,TGTGCCAGCAGACAGTGGGGCGGAGGAAGCACAGATACGCAGTATTTT,CASRQWGGGSTDTQYF
-,few,TRBJ2-7,TRBV30,TGTGCCTGGAGTGGTGGGATCCTTATTTCCTACGAGCAGTACTTC,CAWSGGILISYEQYF
-,many,TRBJ2-1,TRBV6-1,TGTGCCAGCAGAAACAGGGTAGGGTCCTACAATGAGCAGTTCTTC,CASRNRVGSYNEQFF
TRBD1,few,TRBJ1-2,TRBV7-2,TGTGCCAGCAGCCAGGAAGGGACAGGATCTGGCTACACCTTC,CASSQEGTGSGYTF
-,-,TRBJ2-7,TRBV18,TGTGCCAGCTCACCTAGGAGGGAACTCTACGAGCAGTACTTC,CASSPRRELYEQYF
TRBD2,few,TRBJ2-7,TRBV10-3,TGTGCCATCAGGGAGACTAGCGGGACGTACGAGCAGTACTTC,CAIRETSGTYEQYF
TRBD1,-,TRBJ1-5,TRBV2,TGTGCCAGCAGTGGGGGACAGAATAGCAATCAGACCCAGCATTTT,CASSGGQNSNQTQHF
-,-,TRBJ2-5,TRBV21-1,TGTGCCAGCAGCAAACGGCGGCCACGAACGGGGGAGACCCAGTACTTC,CASSKRRPRTGETQYF
TRBD1,many,TRBJ2-1,TRBV4-2,TGTGCCAGCAGCCCACCGGACAGGGAGCAGTTCTTC,CASSPPDREQFF
-,few,TRBJ2-7,TRBV5-1,TGCGCCAGCAGTTTTTCGACAGGCTACGAGCAGTACTTC,CASSFSTGYEQYF
TRBD1,few,TRBJ1-2,TRBV6-1,TGTGCCAGCGTCCCCGTCAGGGGGTCCAATATGGATGGCTACACCTTC,CASVPVRGSNMDGYTF
TRBD1,many,TRBJ1-2,TRBV5-6,TGTGCCAGCAGCCTACGACAGGGGGTTCCTTATGGCTACACCTTC,CASSLRQGVPYGYTF
-,-,TRBJ2-5,TRBV19,TGTGCCAGTAGTCCCCGTGGGGTAAGAGAGACCCAGTACTTC,CASSPRGVRETQYF
-,-,TRBJ1-5,TRBV11-2,TGTGCCAGCAGCTTTACAGGGATTCAGCCCCAGCATTTT,CASSFTGIQPQHF